The 24 T cell receptor beta chains given below trace back to one sample, sequenced in a study of graft-versus-host responses after intestinal transplantation. Profiled with immunoSEQ multiplex PCR; TCRdb holds only in-frame clones, not every one. The sample lists some 70,000 clones; 80% to 95% were seen once. Sequences were derived from bone marrow, sampled almost 750 days after intestinal transplantation. These receptor sequences come from a human patient who received an intestinal transplant, so some T cells may come from the graft donor.

CDR3 residues: CASRRGKNQPQHF. CDR3 nucleotides: TGTGCCAGCAGAAGAGGGAAAAATCAGCCCCAGCATTTT. This chain connects TRBV27 to TRBJ1-5; D is unclear. The V end was cut by 6 bases, the J end by 4 bases, with 10 bases between. The CDR3 has 13 residues. Germline V CDR1 and CDR2: MNHEY, SMNVEV (reference sequence).

This clone was seen just once. V gene TRBV2 combines with J gene TRBJ2-3, with TRBD1 identical over 7 bases. CDR1 SNHLY and CDR2 FYNNEI come from the germline V gene. This CDR3 has 14 amino acids. The ends lost 10 bases at V and 0 bases at J; junction bases unmatched: 7. CDR3 amino acids: CATSQGVSTDTQYF. The CDR3 nucleotides read TGTGCCACCTCCCAGGGGGTAAGCACAGATACGCAGTATTTT.

The rearrangement uses TRBV9 and TRBJ2-2; TRBD1 is a possible D gene (6 bases). This CDR3 region has 15 residues. V lost 3 bases, J lost 7 bases, and 16 bases lay in between. Per germline, CDR1 SGDLS and CDR2 YYNGEE. This chain's CDR3 is CASSASRGHSGELFF. CDR3 DNA: TGTGCCAGCAGCGCGAGCCGGGGACATAGCGGGGAGCTGTTTTTT. The whole variable domain, filled in from reference TRBV9 and TRBJ2-2, reads DSGVTQTPKHLITATGQRVTLRCSPRSGDLSVYWYQQSLDQGLQFLIQYYNGEERAKGNILERFSAQQFPDLHSELNLSSLELGDSALYFCASSASRGHSGELFFGEGSRLTVL.

The V and J genes are TRBV10-3 and TRBJ2-5; D tentatively reads TRBD1 or TRBD2 (5 bases each). The CDR3 has 15 amino acids. Germline V lookup: CDR1 ENHRY, CDR2 SYGVKD. The germline V and J ends were trimmed by 4 bases and 1 base, with 13 bases remaining between them. The CDR3 nucleotides are TGTGCCATCAGTGGGTCGGGACCGGCCCAAGAGACCCAGTACTTC. This sequence encodes CAISGSGPAQETQYF.

The rearrangement links TRBV6-6 to TRBJ2-3; the D call may be TRBD1 or TRBD2 (5 bases each). The CDR3 covers 12 residues. The V end lost 3 bases, the J end lost 6 bases, and 7 bases lay between the germline ends. Germline CDR1 reads MNHNY; CDR2 reads SVGAGI (reference sequence). The CDR3 bases are TGTGCCAGCAGTTATGAGGGGGATACGCAGTATTTT. Translation gives CASSYEGDTQYF.

V is TRBV5-6 and J is TRBJ2-7, with D possibly matching TRBD2 (7 bases). Germline-derived CDR1 and CDR2 are SGHDT and YYEEEE. This CDR3 has 15 amino acids. The V and J ends lost 0 bases and 5 bases respectively, with 15 bases between them. The CDR3 DNA reads as TGTGCCAGCAGCTTGGGTGGGGGGGCTGAGGACGAGCAGTACTTC. It translates to CASSLGGGAEDEQYF.

This chain joins TRBV30 and TRBJ1-2; D gene uncertain. V shed 3 bases and J shed 3 bases, with 8 bases lying between them. Germline CDR1 is GTSNPN and CDR2 is SVGIG (reference sequence). The CDR3 extends over 12 amino acids. In DNA form, the CDR3 reads TGTGCCTGGAGCGGGTCCTACTATGGCTACACCTTC. Its translation: CAWSGSYYGYTF.

This CDR3 is CASSEGVYTEAFF. CDR3 in DNA: TGTGCCAGTAGTGAGGGGGTGTACACTGAAGCTTTCTTT. The gene calls are TRBV19 and TRBJ1-1, with a tentative D call TRBD1 (6 bases). V lost 5 bases to trimming and J lost 3 bases, with 10 bases between them. The CDR3 extends over 13 amino acids. Germline assignment: CDR1 LNHDA and CDR2 SQIVND (reference sequence). The entire variable domain, with the rest obtained from reference TRBV19 and TRBJ1-1, is as follows: DGGITQSPKYLFRKEGQNVTLSCEQNLNHDAMYWYRQDPGQGLRLIYYSQIVNDFQKGDIAEGYSVSREKKESFPLTVTSAQKNPTAFYLCASSEGVYTEAFFGQGTRLTVV.

V gene TRBV18 combines with J gene TRBJ2-1; D possibly uses TRBD1 or TRBD2 (5 bases each). This CDR3 contains 14 residues. Trimming left V 3 bases short and J 7 bases short, with 13 bases between. Germline assignment: CDR1 KGHSH and CDR2 LQKENI. The CDR3 DNA reads as TGTGCCAGCTCACCCGGGACCGTGTCAAATGAGCAGTTCTTC. Translating it yields CASSPGTVSNEQFF.

V usage is TRBV10-2 and J usage is TRBJ2-1, with D hard to call. The germline V and J ends were trimmed by 5 bases and 4 bases, with 3 bases remaining between them. Germline-derived CDR1 and CDR2 are WSHSY and SAAADI. CDR3 size: 11 residues. The CDR3 DNA reads TGCGCCAGCAGTCTTTACAATGAGCAGTTCTTC. Translation: CASSLYNEQFF.

Only one count was recorded for this clone. At one end the junction does not follow the germline gene, possibly because of a read error. The J gene is TRBJ2-3, the V gene TRBV6-6, with 16 bases identical to TRBD2. CDR1 is MNHNY, CDR2 SVGAGI, per germline (reference sequence). The CDR3 runs to 16 residues. The DNA for the CDR3 is TGTGCCAGCAGTTCCTCGGGACTAGCGGGGGGGTTTTTGGGGAATTTT. Translation gives CASSSSGLAGGFLGNF.

This clone was counted a single time. The V gene is TRBV4-1, the J gene TRBJ2-7; D might be TRBD1 (5 bases). Trimming cost V 0 bases and J 3 bases, with 18 bases left between them. The CDR3 has 17 amino acids. Germline V gene data show CDR1 as MGHRA and CDR2 as YSYEKL. CDR3 sequence reads: CASSQDVRAGMYYEQYF. The CDR3 DNA reads TGCGCCAGCAGCCAAGATGTAAGGGCAGGGATGTACTACGAGCAGTACTTC.

The CDR3: CSVGQGAPTDTQYF. The CDR3 DNA is TGCAGCGTTGGACAGGGGGCGCCCACAGATACGCAGTATTTT. This chain joins TRBV29-1 and TRBJ2-3, with 10 positions matching TRBD1. The length of the CDR3 is 14 residues. The V segment lost 4 bases and the J segment 2 bases; nucleotides outside the gene matches: 3. Looked up from germline, CDR1 is SQVTM and CDR2 is ANQGSEA.

V usage is TRBV9 and J usage is TRBJ1-2; D not resolved. V was pared by 0 bases and J by 4 bases, with 13 bases between. There are 15 residues in the CDR3. Germline CDR1 and CDR2: SGDLS and YYNGEE. CDR3 bases: TGTGCCAGCAGCGTAGACGCAGCAACCATCTATGGCTACACCTTC. Protein: CASSVDAATIYGYTF.

J is TRBJ2-5 and V is TRBV7-2, with 8 bases that match TRBD1. The V gene end was trimmed by 1 base and the J gene end by 2 bases; junction bases not matched to a gene: 0. There are 14 residues in the CDR3. Per the germline V gene, CDR1 is SGHTA and CDR2 is FQGNSA. CDR3 sequence reads: CASSLGTGQETQYF. The CDR3 DNA is TGTGCCAGCAGCTTAGGGACAGGGCAAGAGACCCAGTACTTC.

The chain uses TRBV18 and TRBJ1-4, with a tentative D call TRBD1 (5 bases). V lost 3 bases and J lost 0, with 11 bases in between. Germline CDR1 reads KGHSH; CDR2 reads LQKENI. The CDR3 spans 16 residues. The CDR3 DNA reads as TGTGCCAGCTCACCCGTCGGGGACGCAACTAATGAAAAACTGTTTTTT. Its translation is CASSPVGDATNEKLFF.

The rearrangement uses TRBV10-2 and TRBJ2-2, with D unresolved. The CDR3 has 15 residues. CDR1 and CDR2 (germline): WSHSY, SAAADI. The V gene lost 6 bases and the J gene lost 5 bases, with 16 bases spanning the gap. The CDR3: CASSERSRSTGELFF. For the CDR3, the DNA is TGCGCCAGCAGCGAAAGATCCAGATCTACCGGGGAGCTGTTTTTT.

The chain is built from TRBV4-1 and TRBJ1-1, with D unclear. V was trimmed by 4 bases and J by 5 bases, leaving 14 bases between them. The CDR3 has 14 amino acids. The germline V gene encodes CDR1 MGHRA and CDR2 YSYEKL. The CDR3 coding sequence is TGCGCCAGCAGCCCCCATGTACTCGGGACTGAAGCTTTCTTT. This sequence encodes CASSPHVLGTEAFF.

This clone appeared once. The chain is built from TRBV6-4 and TRBJ2-3, with D tentatively TRBD1 or TRBD2 (6 bases each). The length of the CDR3 is 14 residues. Trimming stripped 3 bases from V and 3 bases from J, with 10 bases between. Germline CDR1 and CDR2: MRHNA and SNTAGT. The CDR3 sequence: CASSERGETDTQYF. In DNA, the CDR3 is TGTGCCAGCAGTGAGAGGGGGGAGACAGATACGCAGTATTTT.

This clone appeared a few times. The V gene is TRBV7-6, the J gene TRBJ1-6, with D hard to call. Germline V gene sequence: CDR1 SGHVS, CDR2 FNYEAQ. V lost 2 bases to trimming and J lost 4 bases, with 9 bases between them. CDR3 length: 15 amino acids. The CDR3 DNA reads TGTGCCAGCAGCTTACGGACGGAGTATAATTCACCCCTCCACTTT. It specifies CASSLRTEYNSPLHF.

The chain has TRBV28 and TRBJ2-1; no reliable D call. The V end lost 6 bases, the J end lost 8 bases, and 14 bases lay between the germline ends. Germline V CDR1 and CDR2: MDHEN, SYDVKM. The CDR3 is 13 amino acids. The CDR3 sequence is CASRRPGPYEQFF. Here the CDR3 DNA reads TGTGCCAGCAGGCGACCCGGGCCCTATGAGCAGTTCTTC. The whole variable domain, filled in from reference TRBV28 and TRBJ2-1, reads DVKVTQSSRYLVKRTGEKVFLECVQDMDHENMFWYRQDPGLGLRLIYFSYDVKMKEKGDIPEGYSVSREKKERFSLILESASTNQTSMYLCASRRPGPYEQFFGPGTRLTVL.

This clone was found a few times. V gene TRBV29-1 combines with J gene TRBJ2-2; D is possibly TRBD1 or TRBD2 (7 bases each). Germline V gives CDR1 SQVTM, CDR2 ANQGSEA. The germline V and J ends were trimmed by 7 bases and 3 bases, with 18 bases remaining between them. The CDR3 is made up of 15 amino acids. This chain's CDR3 is CSARQGSGDTGELFF. In DNA form, the CDR3 reads TGCAGCGCCAGACAGGGCAGCGGGGACACCGGGGAGCTGTTTTTT.

The CDR3 here is CASSLSGNYGYTF. The CDR3 DNA reads TGTGCCAGCAGCTTGTCAGGAAACTATGGCTACACCTTC. The chain employs TRBV5-6 and TRBJ1-2; D not resolved. Germline lookup yields CDR1 SGHDT and CDR2 YYEEEE. CDR3 length: 13 residues. Trimming cost V 1 base and J 2 bases, with 6 bases left between them.

The rearrangement links TRBV9 to TRBJ2-2, with 8 bases identical to TRBD2. Trimming took 0 bases from V and 1 from J; bases not matched to a gene: 5. The CDR3 runs 17 residues. Per the germline V gene, CDR1 is SGDLS and CDR2 is YYNGEE. The CDR3 spells CASSVEVAGRNTGELFF. The CDR3 DNA follows: TGTGCCAGCAGCGTAGAAGTAGCGGGAAGGAACACCGGGGAGCTGTTTTTT. The variable domain in full, with the rest retrieved from reference TRBV9 and TRBJ2-2, is DSGVTQTPKHLITATGQRVTLRCSPRSGDLSVYWYQQSLDQGLQFLIQYYNGEERAKGNILERFSAQQFPDLHSELNLSSLELGDSALYFCASSVEVAGRNTGELFFGEGSRLTVL.